This TCR beta chain was found in a study of blood T cell repertoires in COVID-19 (dated by TCRdb to 2020 to 2022). With regard to the full study: The collaborator samples originated in the United States, Italy and Spain and spanned the acute and convalescent phases of COVID-19. HLA class I and class II types, where available, came from metadata supplied by the sample provider rather than from assay-based typing. The prospective study material was composed of cDNA or gDNA derived from T cells, B-cell-depleted T cells, or PBMCs. Subjects who had been exposed to COVID-19, were actively infected with it, or had recovered from it provided the deeply sampled blood TCRbeta repertoires that made up the dataset. A freely available public database, intended as a resource for researchers studying the immune response to SARS-CoV-2, is where the repertoires were released. Nearly every sample came with metadata listing a de-identified subject ID, COVID-19 status, age in years and sex. Samples were obtained from the ongoing ImmuneRACE study (first 160 participants) and from about 1,300 subjects provided by 6 global collaborators. Results and caveats for the whole study, not just this receptor: Clinical and demographic metadata were provided uncurated, with the amount varying by source and participant.

The collaborating institutions used their own protocols to collect whole blood in K2EDTA tubes. Collaborator samples were shipped for TCRbeta analysis as frozen whole blood, isolated PBMCs, or DNA extracted from either sample type. With regard to this clone: The clone's antigen remains unknown. Nothing much larger sits one base from this clone, and base qualities are not available.

TCRbeta CDR3 regions were amplified from genomic DNA using the immunoSEQ Assay, a bias-controlled multiplex PCR. The study's processing was this. The number of nucleated cells in each sample was estimated from the amplification of reference gene primers within the assay. To quantify the absolute abundance of each unique TCRbeta CDR3 rearrangement, sequence reads were collapsed and filtered. For each sample, productive Simpson clonality was calculated as the square root of Simpson's diversity index over productive rearrangements. This is the immuneACCESS table as TCRdb keeps it, with only in-frame sequences that have V and J called. A part of the clones is gone; compared with another copy, unresolved V genes explain less than half, and the rest is unexplained. The V and J calls and the clone size are those of that table, but D and trimming were determined from the DNA. Counted in this sample were hundreds of thousands of clones; about 90% of them appeared once. The ten largest clones capture 0.2% to 0.3% of the sample.

The sample taken for sequencing was peripheral blood. The source of this sequence is a woman under 30 with acute or convalescent COVID-19.

This receptor carries the CDR3 CASSRGTTQETQYF. The nucleotide sequence reads as follows: TGCGCCAGCAGCCGCGGGACTACCCAAGAGACCCAGTACTTC. The chain was built from TRBV5-1 and TRBJ2-5, with 7 bases aligning to TRBD2. V has 4 bases trimmed and J has 1 base trimmed; junction bases matching no gene number 4. The germline V gene encodes CDR1 SGHRS and CDR2 YFSETQ. Inclusive of the bounding cysteine and phenylalanine, the CDR3 is 14 residues long. Just the 42-base CDR3 DNA is kept, in frame starting at base 1. The full variable domain, completed from the reference TRBV5-1 and TRBJ2-5 proteins outside the CDR3, reads KAGVTQTPRYLIKTRGQQVTLSCSPISGHRSVSWYQQTPGQGLQFLFEYFSETQRNKGNFPGRFSGRQFSNSRSEMNVSTLELGDSALYLCASSRGTTQETQYFGPGTRLLVL.